These 21 T cell receptor beta chains were all obtained from the same sample, sequenced in a study of T cell changes during pregnancy in multiple sclerosis. Measured with immunoSEQ multiplex PCR; TCRdb has only the in-frame clones, and not every one. The sample includes 55,000 to 75,000 clones, 90% to 95% seen only once; the top ten take approximately 1.5%. The source material was peripheral blood, sampled after pregnancy. The receptors here all came from a female donor in good health, enrolled as a control in a pregnancy study.

The rearrangement links TRBV30 to TRBJ2-3, with D perhaps TRBD1 (6 bases). Germline CDR1 is GTSNPN and CDR2 is SVGIG (reference sequence). V was shortened by 2 bases and J by 2 bases, with 11 bases between the two germline ends. The CDR3 is 14 amino acids. The CDR3 DNA sequence: TGTGCCTGGAGTTTAGGGACAAACACAGATACGCAGTATTTT. Protein sequence: CAWSLGTNTDTQYF. Using reference TRBV30 and TRBJ2-3 for the parts outside the CDR3, the full variable domain is SQTIHQWPATLVQPVGSPLSLECTVEGTSNPNLYWYRQAAGRGLQLLFYSVGIGQISSEVPQNLSASRPQDRQFILSSKKLLLSDSGFYLCAWSLGTNTDTQYFGPGTRLTVL.

The chain joins TRBV19 to TRBJ1-2, with TRBD1 matching over 7 bases. The V gene's germline CDR1 is LNHDA and CDR2 SQIVND (reference sequence). Unmatched junction bases numbered 10, after V lost 7 bases and J lost 8 bases. The CDR3 has 13 residues. This chain's CDR3 is CASTTTGIGGYTF. As DNA, the CDR3 is TGTGCCAGTACCACGACAGGGATCGGCGGCTACACCTTC.

This chain joins TRBV19 and TRBJ1-1; weak D call: TRBD1 (6 bases). Trimming took off 5 bases at V and 8 bases at J, with 21 bases between the two ends. Per the germline V gene, CDR1 is LNHDA and CDR2 is SQIVND (reference sequence). The CDR3 sequence is 15 residues long. CDR3 in amino acids: CASSPWTETSPEAFF. For the CDR3, the DNA is TGTGCCAGTAGTCCGTGGACAGAGACTTCTCCCGAAGCTTTCTTT.

This clone appeared once. V usage is TRBV11-2 and J usage is TRBJ1-1; no clear D. This CDR3 contains 13 residues. CDR1 is SGHAT, CDR2 FQNNGV, per germline. The V and J ends lost 5 bases and 6 bases respectively, with 13 bases between them. The CDR3 DNA sequence: TGTGCCAGCAGCGGCTTGGTTCGGGCTGAAGCTTTCTTT. It encodes CASSGLVRAEAFF.

V gene TRBV7-2 combines with J gene TRBJ1-5; D is perhaps TRBD1 (6 bases). Germline CDR1 SGHTA, CDR2 FQGNSA. This CDR3 contains 13 residues. V lost 4 bases and J lost 3, with 7 bases in between. The DNA for the CDR3 is TGTGCCAGCAGCTGGGGGCTCAATCAGCCCCAGCATTTT. This translates into CASSWGLNQPQHF.

This clone has more than one count but fewer than ten. The chain links TRBV7-2 to TRBJ1-6; 9 nucleotides line up with TRBD1. The length of the CDR3 is 15 residues. V was clipped by 4 bases and J by 7 bases; unmatched bases: 5. The germline V gene encodes CDR1 SGHTA and CDR2 FQGNSA. The CDR3 DNA reads as TGTGCCAGCAGCTCCCAGACAGGGGGGAATTCACCCCTCCACTTT. Its translation: CASSSQTGGNSPLHF.

The chain links TRBV7-2 to TRBJ1-6; D unresolved. Germline lookup yields CDR1 SGHTA and CDR2 FQGNSA. Trimming pared 7 bases from V and 7 bases from J, leaving 17 bases between. This CDR3 region has 15 residues. As DNA, the CDR3 is TGTGCCAGCACGTTTCTCTCAGGCTTCAATTCACCCCTCCACTTT. This gives the protein CASTFLSGFNSPLHF. The full variable domain, with the rest looked up from reference TRBV7-2 and TRBJ1-6, is GAGVSQSPSNKVTEKGKDVELRCDPISGHTALYWYRQSLGQGLEFLIYFQGNSAPDKSGLPSDRFSAERTGGSVSTLTIQRTQQEDSAVYLCASTFLSGFNSPLHFGNGTRLTVT.

This clone was observed a single time. The chain combines TRBV30 with TRBJ1-4, with D unresolved. Trimming pared 0 bases from V and 2 bases from J, leaving 16 bases between. Germline loops: CDR1 GTSNPN, CDR2 SVGIG (reference sequence). The CDR3 spans 17 residues. The CDR3 bases are TGTGCCTGGAGTGTACCATTCCTGCAGAGGACTAATGAAAAACTGTTTTTT. Translation gives CAWSVPFLQRTNEKLFF.

This chain links TRBV7-2 with TRBJ2-7; D possibly corresponds to TRBD1 (5 bases). V was clipped by 5 bases and J by 5 bases, with 13 bases between them. This CDR3 is built from 13 residues. Germline loops: CDR1 SGHTA, CDR2 FQGNSA. DNA of the CDR3: TGTGCCAGCAGCCCTCAGGGTTTAGACGAGCAGTACTTC. Its protein product is CASSPQGLDEQYF.

The rearrangement uses TRBV19 and TRBJ1-4; maybe TRBD1 (5 bases). The V end was cut by 5 bases, the J end by 8 bases, with 15 bases between. Germline V CDR1 and CDR2: LNHDA, SQIVND (reference sequence). CDR3 length equals 14 residues. CDR3 nucleotides: TGTGCCAGTAGTGACACAGACAGTGGGGAAAAACTGTTTTTT. This codes for CASSDTDSGEKLFF.

The chain employs TRBV10-2 and TRBJ2-5, with 9 bases aligning to TRBD2. The J segment lost 1 base and the V segment lost 4 bases, leaving 10 bases of the junction unmatched. Germline V gives CDR1 WSHSY, CDR2 SAAADI. The CDR3 has 17 residues. CDR3 sequence: CASSGRGLATSQETQYF. CDR3 nucleotide sequence: TGCGCCAGCAGTGGTCGGGGACTAGCTACAAGCCAAGAGACCCAGTACTTC.

In this sample, this clone turned up a few times. The CDR3 sequence: CASSPSGTSGGRNTGELFF. CDR3 DNA sequence: TGTGCCAGCAGCCCCTCCGGGACTAGCGGGGGCCGAAACACCGGGGAGCTGTTTTTT. This chain joins TRBV4-2 and TRBJ2-2, with 14 bases aligning to TRBD2. Germline assignment: CDR1 LGHNA and CDR2 YNFKEQ. The V and J ends lost 4 bases and 2 bases, in that order; junction bases with no gene match: 9. The CDR3 sequence is 19 residues long.

Turning to this clone: Its ends do not fully match the called genes, so a read error is possible. V usage is TRBV7-7 and J usage is TRBJ1-1; 9 bases are a match to TRBD1. Germline-derived CDR1 and CDR2 are SSHAT and FNYEAQ (reference sequence). This CDR3 is built from 15 residues. For the CDR3, the DNA is TGTGCTAGCAGCCCGACACAGGGGGCGGTTTCTGAAGCTTTCTTT. Amino acid sequence: CASSPTQGAVSEAFF.

This sequence joins TRBV21-1 and TRBJ2-3; the table's D call, TRBD2, was not checked against the DNA. TRBV21-1 is flagged as a pseudogene. CDR3 size: 12 residues. Here the CDR3 DNA reads TGTGCCAGCAGTCCAGGAGGGGGGGTGGAGTATTTT. Protein sequence: CASSPGGGVEYF.

This chain uses TRBV5-1 with TRBJ2-5; 8 nucleotides align to TRBD2. The CDR3 is 14 amino acids. Germline V gives CDR1 SGHRS, CDR2 YFSETQ. V lost 4 bases, J lost 0 bases, and 2 bases stayed unmatched. The CDR3 DNA reads as TGCGCCAGCAGCCCGGGGGGGTACCAAGAGACCCAGTACTTC. Translating it yields CASSPGGYQETQYF.

The V call is TRBV7-3, the J call TRBJ1-5; D remains unclear. V was shortened by 5 bases and J by 3 bases, with 8 bases between the two germline ends. The CDR3 is 13 residues long. Germline-derived CDR1 and CDR2 are SGHTA and FQGTGA. The CDR3 DNA follows: TGTGCCAGCAGCCCCGGGGACAATCAGCCCCAGCATTTT. Its translation is CASSPGDNQPQHF.

This clone was observed a handful of times. The chain employs TRBV29-1 and TRBJ1-1; no definite D call. The V gene lost 7 bases and the J gene lost 5 bases, with 8 bases spanning the gap. CDR3 length: 10 amino acids. Germline CDR1 is SQVTM and CDR2 is ANQGSEA. The CDR3 DNA follows: TGCAGCGCTTTATTTACTGAAGCTTTCTTT. It encodes CSALFTEAFF.

This clone has only a few counts. The V and J genes are TRBV19 and TRBJ1-2; D unresolved. The germline V and J ends were trimmed by 0 bases and 5 bases, with 13 bases remaining between them. The CDR3 extends over 15 amino acids. CDR1 and CDR2 (germline): LNHDA, SQIVND (reference sequence). CDR3 DNA: TGTGCCAGTAGTATAGATTTAACCCCACTATATGGCTACACCTTC. It is translated as CASSIDLTPLYGYTF.

This chain uses TRBV7-2 with TRBJ1-6; a possible D gene is TRBD1 (5 bases). There are 15 residues in the CDR3. V gave up 4 bases and J gave up 8 bases, with 15 bases separating them. In germline, CDR1 is SGHTA, CDR2 FQGNSA. As DNA, the CDR3 is TGTGCCAGCAGCTGGGTCCTCAGGGCGGATTCACCCCTCCACTTT. Translating it yields CASSWVLRADSPLHF.

The V gene is TRBV30, the J gene TRBJ2-7; a weak D match, TRBD1 (5 bases). Trimming took 3 bases from V and 2 from J, leaving 17 bases between them. This CDR3 spans 15 amino acids. Per the germline V gene, CDR1 is GTSNPN and CDR2 is SVGIG (reference sequence). Here the CDR3 DNA reads TGTGCCTGGAGCGGTAAAGGGGCCTTCGCCTACGAGCAGTACTTC. It translates to CAWSGKGAFAYEQYF.

The chain couples TRBV5-1 to TRBJ1-2, with D unclear. CDR1 and CDR2 (germline): SGHRS, YFSETQ. The CDR3 loop spans 13 amino acids. V lost 2 bases, J lost 1 base, and 6 bases lay in between. CDR3 residues: CASSLADNYGYTF. In nucleotides, the CDR3 is TGCGCCAGCAGCTTAGCGGATAACTATGGCTACACCTTC.